The 3 T cell receptor beta chains listed next were all sequenced from one sample in a study of cytomegalovirus exposure and HLA in healthy donors. The PCR employed 60 Vbeta primers together with 13 Jbeta primers. The protocol was immunoSEQ multiplex PCR, while the TCRdb copy is restricted to in-frame clones and leaves out a portion. The data hold over 60,000 clones, with just under 75% observed a single time. Sequenced material: PBMCs. These TCRs come from a woman aged 25 to 39 in good health and CMV-seronegative.

The chain employs TRBV2 and TRBJ2-7, with TRBD1 identical over 8 bases. The CDR3 is made up of 15 amino acids. J gave up 2 bases and V 2 bases, and 5 bases lay outside the gene matches. CDR1 is SNHLY and CDR2 is FYNNEI in the germline V gene. CDR3 in DNA: TGTGCCAGCAGTGAACCTCAGACAGGGGCCTACGAGCAGTACGTC. As protein: CASSEPQTGAYEQYV.

The gene calls are TRBV6-1 and TRBJ2-1; no clear D. The V gene's germline CDR1 is MNHNS and CDR2 SASEGT. This CDR3 has 16 amino acids. Trimming stripped 3 bases from V and 4 bases from J, with 16 bases between. CDR3 residues: CASSESFDNDYNEQFF. The CDR3 DNA follows: TGTGCCAGCAGTGAGAGCTTCGACAATGATTACAATGAGCAGTTCTTC.

J is TRBJ2-7 and V is TRBV21-1; TRBD1 is the table's D call, not checked against the DNA. TRBV21-1 is reported as a pseudogene. This CDR3 is 20 amino acids long. CDR3 nucleotide sequence: TGTGCCAGCAGCAATTCACGGCGGGACAGCCCAGTTAAGCATGACTACGAGCAGTACGTC. Its protein is CASSNSRRDSPVKHDYEQYV.